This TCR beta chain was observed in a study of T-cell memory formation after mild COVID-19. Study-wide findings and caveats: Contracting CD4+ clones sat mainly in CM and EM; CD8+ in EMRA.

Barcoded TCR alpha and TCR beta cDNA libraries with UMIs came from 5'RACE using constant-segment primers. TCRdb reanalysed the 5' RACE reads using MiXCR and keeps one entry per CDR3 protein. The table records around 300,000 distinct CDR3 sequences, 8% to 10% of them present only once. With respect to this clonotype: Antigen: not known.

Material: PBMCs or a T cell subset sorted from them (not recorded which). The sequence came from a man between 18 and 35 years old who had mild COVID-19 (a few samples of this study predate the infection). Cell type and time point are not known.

The CDR3 here is CSARDLELGTQYF. The DNA of the CDR3 is TGCAGTGCTAGAGACCTAGAATTGGGGACCCAGTACTTC. V usage is TRBV20-1 and J usage is TRBJ2-5; D gene unclear. From germline, CDR1 is DFQATT and CDR2 SNEGSKA (reference sequence). CDR3 length equals 13 residues. Trimming shortened V by 0 bases and J by 7 bases, and 12 bases separated the two germline ends.